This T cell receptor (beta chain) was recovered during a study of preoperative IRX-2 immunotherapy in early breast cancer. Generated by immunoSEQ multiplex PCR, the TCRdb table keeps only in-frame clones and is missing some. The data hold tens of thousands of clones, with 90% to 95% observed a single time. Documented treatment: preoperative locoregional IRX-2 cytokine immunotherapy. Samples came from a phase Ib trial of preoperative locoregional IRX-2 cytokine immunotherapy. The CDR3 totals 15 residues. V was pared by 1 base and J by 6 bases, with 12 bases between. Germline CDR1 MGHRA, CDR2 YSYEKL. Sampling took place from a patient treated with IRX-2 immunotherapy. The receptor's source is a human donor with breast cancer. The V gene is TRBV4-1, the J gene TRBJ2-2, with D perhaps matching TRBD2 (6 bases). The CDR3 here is CASSQVWASAGELFF. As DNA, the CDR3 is TGCGCCAGCAGCCAAGTTTGGGCTAGCGCCGGGGAGCTGTTTTTT.